The 11 T cell receptor beta chains reported below all come from one sample, sequenced in a study of blood T cell repertoires in COVID-19. The protocol was immunoSEQ multiplex PCR, while the TCRdb copy is restricted to in-frame clones and leaves out a portion. Here the sample spans under 200,000 clones, more than 85% being singletons. Material: peripheral blood. The receptors shown here come from a woman older than 75 with COVID-19, enrolled during active disease.

Here the CDR3 reads CASRRSTQGNTEAFF. The CDR3 bases are TGTGCCAGTAGGCGCTCTACACAGGGGAACACTGAAGCTTTCTTT. The rearrangement joins TRBV19 to TRBJ1-1; D is perhaps TRBD1 (6 bases). Germline-derived CDR1 and CDR2 are LNHDA and SQIVND (reference sequence). V gave up 6 bases and J gave up 1 base, with 15 bases separating them. The CDR3 totals 15 residues.

The CDR3 spells CASSTIPGTSATDTQYF. In DNA form, the CDR3 reads TGTGCCAGCAGTACAATTCCCGGGACTAGCGCGACAGATACGCAGTATTTT. The chain uses TRBV6-2 or TRBV6-3 and TRBJ2-3, with 10 bases fitting TRBD2. V shed 5 bases and J 3 bases; nucleotides not matched to a gene: 11. CDR1 MNHEY and CDR2 SVGEGT come from the germline V gene. This CDR3 contains 17 residues.

V is TRBV10-3 and J is TRBJ1-2, with a weak D call TRBD1 (5 bases). CDR1 and CDR2 (germline): ENHRY, SYGVKD. Trimming shortened V by 3 bases and J by 8 bases, and 10 bases separated the two germline ends. The CDR3 has 12 residues. DNA of the CDR3: TGTGCCATCAGTGAAGGGGCGGTAGGCTACACCTTC. Translation gives CAISEGAVGYTF.

The CDR3 nucleotides read TGTGCCAGCCGGGACAGCTACACCGGGGAGCTGTTTTTT. This sequence encodes CASRDSYTGELFF. The chain has TRBV2 and TRBJ2-2; 7 nucleotides match TRBD1. Germline lookup yields CDR1 SNHLY and CDR2 FYNNEI. The trim removed 8 bases at V and 3 bases at J, leaving 3 bases unmatched. The CDR3 consists of 13 residues.

V usage is TRBV28 and J usage is TRBJ1-6; D is unclear. CDR3 length: 14 residues. The V end was cut by 4 bases, the J end by 7 bases, with 11 bases between. CDR1 is MDHEN and CDR2 is SYDVKM in the germline V gene. The CDR3 DNA follows: TGTGCCAGCAGTTCGGAGGATAGAAATTCACCCCTCCACTTT. Amino acid sequence: CASSSEDRNSPLHF.

Only one count was recorded for this clone. The chain is built from TRBV20-1 and TRBJ2-7; unclear D gene. The CDR3 has 16 residues. Per the germline V gene, CDR1 is DFQATT and CDR2 is SNEGSKA (reference sequence). Trimming stripped 3 bases from V and 0 bases from J, with 18 bases between. CDR3 residues: CSASPVSVWSSYEQYF. Here the CDR3 DNA reads TGCAGTGCTAGTCCGGTGTCGGTGTGGAGCTCCTACGAGCAGTACTTC.

The CDR3 spells CASSFRLAGEKDTQYF. In nucleotides, the CDR3 is TGTGCCAGCAGCTTCCGACTAGCGGGGGAGAAGGATACGCAGTATTTT. The chain links TRBV3-1 (or the pseudogene TRBV3-2) to TRBJ2-3, with 12 bases aligning to TRBD2. CDR1 LGHDT and CDR2 YNNKEL come from the germline V gene (reference sequence). This CDR3 has 16 amino acids. The V and J ends lost 5 bases and 6 bases, in that order; junction bases with no gene match: 9.

The chain has TRBV7-2 and TRBJ1-2; unclear D gene. The germline gives CDR1 SGHTA, CDR2 FQGNSA. V was clipped by 2 bases and J by 9 bases, with 10 bases between them. CDR3 length equals 12 residues. In DNA form, the CDR3 reads TGTGCCAGCAGCTTAACGGGTCCGCGCTACACCTTC. Residues: CASSLTGPRYTF.

The rearrangement uses TRBV11-2 and TRBJ2-5, with 12 bases identical to TRBD2. Germline-derived CDR1 and CDR2 are SGHAT and FQNNGV. The CDR3 is 16 residues long. Unmatched junction bases numbered 9, after V lost 5 bases and J lost 5 bases. CDR3 DNA sequence: TGTGCCAGCAGCATGAGGACTAGCGGGACGGGGGAGACCCAGTACTTC. Translated: CASSMRTSGTGETQYF.

The chain employs TRBV29-1 and TRBJ2-7; D gene unclear. The V and J ends lost 2 bases and 2 bases respectively, with 7 bases between them. This CDR3 spans 12 amino acids. CDR1 is SQVTM and CDR2 is ANQGSEA in the germline V gene. CDR3 amino acids: CSVELNAYEQYF. The CDR3 bases are TGCAGCGTTGAACTAAACGCCTACGAGCAGTACTTC.

Written as DNA, the CDR3 is TGCGCCAGCAGCCAATCCGGGACAGGAAACCTCTATGGCTACACCTTC. Protein product: CASSQSGTGNLYGYTF. The chain employs TRBV4-3 and TRBJ1-2; 8 bases are shared with TRBD1. The CDR3 totals 16 residues. CDR1 LGHNA and CDR2 YSLEER come from the germline V gene. V trimming: 2 bases; J trimming: 4 bases; junction bases outside the gene matches: 9.